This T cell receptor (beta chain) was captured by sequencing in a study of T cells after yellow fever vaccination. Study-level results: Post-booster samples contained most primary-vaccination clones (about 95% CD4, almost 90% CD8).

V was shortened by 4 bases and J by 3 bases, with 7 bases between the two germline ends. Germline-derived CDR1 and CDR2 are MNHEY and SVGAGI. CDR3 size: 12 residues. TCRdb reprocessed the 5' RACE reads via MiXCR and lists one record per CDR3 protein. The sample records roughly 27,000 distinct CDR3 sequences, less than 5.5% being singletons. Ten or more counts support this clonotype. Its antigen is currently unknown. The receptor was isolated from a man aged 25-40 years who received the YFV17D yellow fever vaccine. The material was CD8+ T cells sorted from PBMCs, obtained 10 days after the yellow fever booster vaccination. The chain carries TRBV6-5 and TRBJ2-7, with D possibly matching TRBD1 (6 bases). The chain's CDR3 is CASSSDSYEQYF. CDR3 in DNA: TGTGCCAGCAGTTCGGACAGCTACGAGCAGTACTTC.